Presented here are 3 T cell receptor beta chains from one specimen sequenced in a study of OX40 agonist ivuxolimab in advanced cancers. The method was immunoSEQ multiplex PCR; TCRdb's version includes in-frame clones alone and lacks a portion of them. Here the sample spans 48,000 or so clones, about 81% being singletons. Sequenced here: CD4+ or CD8+ T cells sorted from blood, sampled in a trial of the OX40 agonist ivuxolimab. The source of these receptors is an adult with an advanced solid tumor such as melanoma, head and neck, liver or kidney cancer.

This rearrangement joins TRBV2 to TRBJ2-4; D gene uncertain. V shed 6 bases and J shed 13 bases, with 10 bases lying between them. Germline V gene sequence: CDR1 SNHLY, CDR2 FYNNEI. The CDR3 has 10 amino acids. CDR3 in amino acids: CASSSGPQYF. The DNA for the CDR3 is TGTGCCAGCAGCTCGGGCCCGCAGTACTTC.

This chain connects TRBV6-6 to TRBJ1-5, with D perhaps TRBD1 (5 bases). Germline V lookup: CDR1 MNHNY, CDR2 SVGAGI (reference sequence). Deletions cut 10 bases from V and 3 bases from J, with 19 bases between. The CDR3 extends over 15 amino acids. Here the CDR3 DNA reads TGTGCCACCCGTCGGTTTCAGGGATTCAATCAGCCCCAGCATTTT. Protein sequence: CATRRFQGFNQPQHF.

In regard to this clone: At one end the junction does not follow the germline gene, possibly because of a read error. The CDR3 DNA is TGTGCCAGCAGCCTAGAAGACACCATATATTTT. It specifies CASSLEDTIYF. The chain uses TRBV11-2 and TRBJ1-3; no firm D call. CDR3 length: 11 amino acids. In germline, CDR1 is SGHAT, CDR2 FQNNGV.